A single sample is the source of the 5 T cell receptor beta chains below, sequenced in a study of tumor and adjacent non-tumor tissue in lung cancer. RNA was extracted from bulk tissue without any cell sorting. The library came from three nested PCR rounds adapted from ARM-PCR protocols. TCRdb ran MiXCR on the multiplex PCR reads and lists one entry per CDR3 protein. This table holds 81,000 or so distinct CDR3 sequences, roughly 80% found once. The specimen sequenced was lung tumor tissue. The source of these receptors is a woman in her fifties or sixties with non-small cell lung cancer.

Notes on this clonotype: A junction boundary mismatches the germline segment, possibly from a read error. The chain uses TRBV12-3 or TRBV12-4 and TRBJ2-1; D might be TRBD2 (6 bases). The CDR3 runs to 16 residues. CDR3 in amino acids: CAISRLSGVGYNEQFF. The CDR3 nucleotides read TGTGCCATCAGTCGCTTATCGGGAGTAGGCTACAATGAGCAGTTCTTC.

This clonotype was counted a single time. A junction end diverges from the germline sequence, so it may reflect a read error. The chain recombines TRBV4-2 with TRBJ1-2; no clear D. CDR1 LGHNA and CDR2 YNFKEQ come from the germline V gene. The CDR3 length is 15 residues. The CDR3 is CASSQGRAVSGCYSF. CDR3 DNA: TGTGCCAGCAGCCAGGGGAGAGCCGTCAGTGGTTGCTACAGCTTC.

The V and J genes are TRBV28 and TRBJ2-3; the D is unclear. V lost 8 bases to trimming and J lost 2 bases, with 17 bases between them. CDR1 and CDR2 (germline): MDHEN, SYDVKM. This CDR3 comprises 15 residues. In DNA form, the CDR3 reads TGTGCCAGCGGTCCTCCTTCCGGGTTCACAGATACGCAGTATTTT. It translates to CASGPPSGFTDTQYF.

This clonotype came up once. This chain uses TRBV20-1 with TRBJ1-4, with D possibly being TRBD1 (6 bases). This CDR3 has 14 residues. Germline V CDR1 and CDR2: DFQATT, SNEGSKA (reference sequence). V lost 2 bases and J lost 8, with 15 bases in between. This CDR3 reads CSARTQGGPEKLFF. The CDR3 bases are TGCAGTGCTAGAACACAGGGTGGCCCCGAAAAACTGTTTTTT.

Note on this clonotype: The junction departs from germline at one end; a sequencing error may be responsible. The gene calls are TRBV20-1 and TRBJ2-1; 8 nucleotides line up with TRBD1. Germline CDR1 reads DFQATT; CDR2 reads SNEGSKA (reference sequence). The CDR3 spans 13 residues. CDR3: CGAPRDRSDEQFF. The CDR3 DNA sequence: TGCGGTGCTCCCCGGGACAGGAGTGATGAGCAGTTCTTC.